This T cell receptor (beta chain) was observed in a study of T cell repertoires in ileal Crohn's disease. Germline-derived CDR1 and CDR2 are SGHNT and YENEEA. Trimming removed 2 bases at V and 0 bases at J, with 10 bases between. The CDR3 totals 16 residues. Indicated time point: neoterminal ileum biopsy at postoperative endoscopy, about 6 months after surgery. Here immunoSEQ multiplex PCR was the method, and the copy in TCRdb shows in-frame clones only, minus some. The sample contains about 12,000 clones, roughly 80% of which appear only once. The source of this sequence is an adult with Crohn's disease. The chain carries TRBV11-3 and TRBJ2-2; D perhaps matches TRBD2 (6 bases). The source material was ileal tissue. For the CDR3, the DNA is TGTGCCAGCAGCTTATTGGGGGGATCGAACACCGGGGAGCTGTTTTTT. Amino acid sequence: CASSLLGGSNTGELFF. The full variable domain, with the rest looked up from reference TRBV11-3 and TRBJ2-2, is EAGVVQSPRYKIIEKKQPVAFWCNPISGHNTLYWYLQNLGQGPELLIRYENEEAVDDSQLPKDRFSAERLKGVDSTLKIQPAELGDSAVYLCASSLLGGSNTGELFFGEGSRLTVL.